The 23 T cell receptor beta chains listed next were all sequenced from one sample in a study of blood T cell repertoires in COVID-19. Sequenced by immunoSEQ multiplex PCR; TCRdb stores in-frame clones only, minus some. The sample carries about 100,000 clones, around 85% recorded once. The sequencing sample was made of PBMCs or T cells enriched from blood (not recorded which). The receptors originated from a woman aged 50 to 65 who had recovered from COVID-19.

This chain links TRBV4-1 with TRBJ1-6; 10 nucleotides match TRBD1. This CDR3 spans 16 amino acids. V trimming: 4 bases; J trimming: 8 bases; junction bases outside the gene matches: 8. Germline CDR1 is MGHRA and CDR2 is YSYEKL. The CDR3 reads CASSPPTGGDYSPLHF. CDR3 bases: TGCGCCAGCAGCCCACCGACAGGGGGCGATTATTCACCCCTCCACTTT.

This clone was detected only once. This chain links TRBV28 with TRBJ2-4; D possibly corresponds to TRBD2 (6 bases). V shed 6 bases and J shed 3 bases, with 18 bases lying between them. Germline V gene lookup returns CDR1 MDHEN and CDR2 SYDVKM. This CDR3 has 16 amino acids. This CDR3 reads CASSTPPGGGKNIQYF. The CDR3 region has the DNA TGTGCCAGCAGCACCCCTCCCGGGGGAGGCAAAAACATTCAGTACTTC. Based on the CDR3 plus reference TRBV28 and TRBJ2-4, the full variable domain is DVKVTQSSRYLVKRTGEKVFLECVQDMDHENMFWYRQDPGLGLRLIYFSYDVKMKEKGDIPEGYSVSREKKERFSLILESASTNQTSMYLCASSTPPGGGKNIQYFGAGTRLSVL.

The chain is built from TRBV5-1 and TRBJ2-7, with D possibly being TRBD2 (7 bases). The CDR3 runs 13 residues. Looked up from germline, CDR1 is SGHRS and CDR2 is YFSETQ. V lost 7 bases and J 1 base, leaving 12 bases between the germline ends. CDR3 in amino acids: CASQGTMSYEQYF. The CDR3 DNA reads as TGCGCCAGCCAGGGGACTATGTCCTACGAGCAGTACTTC.

The gene calls are TRBV3-1 (or the pseudogene TRBV3-2) and TRBJ2-7; 10 bases agree with TRBD2. The CDR3 totals 16 residues. The V segment lost 0 bases and the J segment 2 bases; nucleotides outside the gene matches: 4. From germline, CDR1 is LGHDT and CDR2 YNNKEL (reference sequence). This CDR3 reads CASSQDPSGGPYEQYF. CDR3 bases: TGTGCCAGCAGCCAAGATCCTAGCGGGGGCCCCTACGAGCAGTACTTC.

The chain carries TRBV2 and TRBJ1-1; a possible D gene is TRBD1 (6 bases). Trimming pared 6 bases from V and 5 bases from J, leaving 10 bases between. This CDR3 has 12 residues. Germline V gene sequence: CDR1 SNHLY, CDR2 FYNNEI. CDR3 coding DNA: TGTGCCAGCAGGGGGCAGGGGACTGAAGCTTTCTTT. Its translation: CASRGQGTEAFF.

This clone came up a few times. V gene TRBV27 combines with J gene TRBJ1-2; a possible D gene is TRBD1 (5 bases). Germline V gene lookup returns CDR1 MNHEY and CDR2 SMNVEV (reference sequence). The CDR3 extends over 12 amino acids. The V and J ends lost 7 bases and 7 bases respectively, with 13 bases between them. CDR3 sequence (DNA): TGTGCCAGCACCAGCGGGGCAGCTGGCTACACCTTC. Amino acids: CASTSGAAGYTF.

The CDR3 DNA is TGTGCCAGTAGGAAAACCTCGGACAGAACTACCTTGGGCTACACCTTC. Amino acid sequence: CASRKTSDRTTLGYTF. The chain links TRBV19 to TRBJ1-2; maybe TRBD1 (6 bases). V was pared by 6 bases and J by 8 bases, with 25 bases between. The CDR3 has 16 residues. Germline-derived CDR1 and CDR2 are LNHDA and SQIVND (reference sequence).

The CDR3 spells CASRTSWGGSGELFF. CDR3 in DNA: TGCGCCAGCAGAACGAGCTGGGGGGGATCCGGGGAGCTGTTTTTT. The rearrangement joins TRBV5-1 to TRBJ2-2, with 7 bases identical to TRBD2. The CDR3 loop spans 15 amino acids. V lost 5 bases to trimming and J lost 6 bases; unmatched junction nucleotides: 10. Germline CDR1 is SGHRS and CDR2 is YFSETQ.

The chain combines TRBV5-6 with TRBJ1-5; TRBD1 is a possible D gene (5 bases). The CDR3 is 15 amino acids. Germline loops: CDR1 SGHDT, CDR2 YYEEEE. The ends were cut back, 0 bases at V and 11 bases at J, with 18 bases in the middle. The CDR3 here is CASSLADSGVPAQHF. DNA of the CDR3: TGTGCCAGCAGCTTGGCAGACAGCGGGGTTCCAGCCCAGCATTTT.

The chain recombines TRBV3-1 (or the pseudogene TRBV3-2) with TRBJ1-1, with 8 bases fitting TRBD1. The CDR3 sequence is 15 residues long. J lost 1 base, V lost 8 bases, and 9 bases had no gene match. Germline loops: CDR1 LGHDT, CDR2 YNNKEL (reference sequence). This CDR3 is CASCAPGTGNTEAFF. The CDR3 DNA is TGTGCCAGCTGCGCTCCGGGGACAGGGAACACTGAAGCTTTCTTT.

J is TRBJ1-1 and V is TRBV7-2; 8 bases match TRBD1. The CDR3 has 16 amino acids. Unmatched junction bases numbered 6, after V lost 2 bases and J lost 1 base. CDR1 and CDR2 from the germline V gene are SGHTA and FQGNSA. The CDR3 DNA sequence: TGTGCCAGCAGCTTAAGGAGACAGGGGCCGAACACTGAAGCTTTCTTT. This encodes CASSLRRQGPNTEAFF. The variable domain in full, with the rest retrieved from reference TRBV7-2 and TRBJ1-1, is GAGVSQSPSNKVTEKGKDVELRCDPISGHTALYWYRQSLGQGLEFLIYFQGNSAPDKSGLPSDRFSAERTGGSVSTLTIQRTQQEDSAVYLCASSLRRQGPNTEAFFGQGTRLTVV.

The chain joins TRBV28 to TRBJ1-6, with D maybe TRBD1 (5 bases). Germline-derived CDR1 and CDR2 are MDHEN and SYDVKM. This CDR3 comprises 15 residues. Between the trimmed V and J ends, which lost 6 bases and 2 bases, there was a span of 11 bases. In nucleotides, the CDR3 is TGTGCCAGCAGACACCGGGGGGCCTATAATTCACCCCTCCACTTT. Encoded protein: CASRHRGAYNSPLHF.

This clone was recorded a few times. CDR3 in amino acids: CATSRLAGGSLGTDTQYF. In DNA form, the CDR3 reads TGTGCCACCAGCAGACTAGCGGGAGGATCCCTTGGCACAGATACGCAGTATTTT. The rearrangement links TRBV15 to TRBJ2-3, with 11 positions matching TRBD2. Germline-derived CDR1 and CDR2 are LNHNV and YYDKDF (reference sequence). CDR3 length: 18 residues. Trimming at V came to 2 bases and at J to 1 base, leaving 8 bases not matched to a gene.

This chain joins TRBV3-1 (or the pseudogene TRBV3-2) and TRBJ1-3; a possible D gene is TRBD1 (5 bases). The germline V and J ends were trimmed by 5 bases and 2 bases, with 19 bases remaining between them. The germline gives CDR1 LGHDT, CDR2 YNNKEL (reference sequence). This CDR3 is 17 amino acids long. The CDR3: CASSYKVGGGTGNTIYF. The CDR3 DNA reads as TGTGCCAGCAGCTACAAAGTTGGGGGGGGAACTGGAAACACCATATATTTT.

The chain carries TRBV28 and TRBJ1-5; D unresolved. With 5 bases removed from V and 6 bases from J, the gap between germline ends came to 11 bases. CDR3 size: 13 residues. CDR1 is MDHEN, CDR2 SYDVKM, per germline. The CDR3 spells CASSPSGFQPQHF. In DNA form, the CDR3 reads TGTGCCAGCAGTCCCTCGGGTTTTCAGCCCCAGCATTTT.

The chain joins TRBV3-1 (or the pseudogene TRBV3-2) to TRBJ1-2; D not certain. V lost 2 bases and J lost 3, with 10 bases in between. The CDR3 loop spans 14 amino acids. From germline, CDR1 is LGHDT and CDR2 YNNKEL (reference sequence). The DNA of the CDR3 is TGTGCCAGCAGCCAATACGGAACAGACTATGGCTACACCTTC. It specifies CASSQYGTDYGYTF.

The CDR3 is CASSVVSRLNDLYNSPLHF. The DNA of the CDR3 is TGTGCCAGCAGCGTAGTGTCCAGACTCAATGACTTATATAATTCACCCCTCCACTTT. V is TRBV9 and J is TRBJ1-6, with D unclear. This CDR3 comprises 19 residues. CDR1 is SGDLS, CDR2 YYNGEE, per germline. With 0 bases removed from V and 4 bases from J, the gap between germline ends came to 20 bases.

The J gene is TRBJ2-7, the V gene TRBV25-1; D unresolved. V lost 1 base to trimming and J lost 2 bases, with 15 bases between them. CDR1 is MGHDK and CDR2 is SYGVNS in the germline V gene. The CDR3 covers 16 residues. The CDR3 protein is CASSEWFEQCPYEQYF. CDR3 nucleotide sequence: TGTGCCAGCAGTGAATGGTTTGAACAGTGCCCCTACGAGCAGTACTTC.

This sequence joins TRBV28 and TRBJ2-7; 9 nucleotides line up with TRBD1. This CDR3 has 15 amino acids. The V gene end was trimmed by 4 bases and the J gene end by 5 bases; junction bases not matched to a gene: 9. Germline-derived CDR1 and CDR2 are MDHEN and SYDVKM. The CDR3 DNA follows: TGTGCCAGCAGTTCCTTCGGACAGGGGTCCCACGAGCAGTACTTC. Translating gives CASSSFGQGSHEQYF.

The chain couples TRBV28 to TRBJ2-7, with a tentative D call TRBD2 (5 bases). Looked up from germline, CDR1 is MDHEN and CDR2 is SYDVKM. Deletions cut 10 bases from V and 4 bases from J, with 17 bases between. The CDR3 is 13 residues long. Written as DNA, the CDR3 is TGTGCCACGAGAGGGAAGGGAACTTACGAGCAGTACTTC. It translates to CATRGKGTYEQYF.

This chain's CDR3 is CSVADRKGLYEQYF. The CDR3 DNA reads TGCAGCGTTGCGGACAGGAAGGGACTCTACGAGCAGTACTTC. The V and J genes are TRBV29-1 and TRBJ2-7; tentatively, D is TRBD1 (7 bases). The germline V gene encodes CDR1 SQVTM and CDR2 ANQGSEA. V lost 4 bases to trimming and J lost 3 bases, with 16 bases between them. This CDR3 has 14 residues.

This rearrangement joins TRBV19 to TRBJ2-2, with D unresolved. The CDR3 is 17 residues long. V lost 1 base to trimming and J lost 5 bases, with 17 bases between them. Germline values: CDR1 LNHDA, CDR2 SQIVND (reference sequence). DNA for the CDR3: TGTGCCAGTAGTATAGGCGCCATCCAAACCTATACCGGGGAGCTGTTTTTT. Its protein product is CASSIGAIQTYTGELFF.

Worth noting for this clone: The junction departs from the called germline gene at one end, perhaps through a read error. This chain joins TRBV27 and TRBJ2-2, with 10 bases that match TRBD2. Germline-derived CDR1 and CDR2 are MNHEY and SMNVEV (reference sequence). The CDR3 spans 16 residues. This CDR3 reads CASSLSSGSRTGELFF. The CDR3 coding sequence is TGTGCCAGCAGTCTATCTAGCGGGAGTCGGACCGGGGAGCTGTTTTTT.